This T cell receptor (beta chain) was documented in a study of PD-1 blockade in classical Hodgkin lymphoma. At the level of the study: The nivolumab dose that patients received was 3 mg/kg, given intravenously every 2 weeks. Whole-study findings and limits: CD4+ TCR diversity climbed significantly by C4D1, unlike CD8+ TCR diversity.

The CDR3 length is 14 residues. Germline V gene sequence: CDR1 LNHNV, CDR2 YYDKDF (reference sequence). The ends were cut back, 2 bases at V and 6 bases at J, with 13 bases in the middle. Sample time point: cycle 4 day 1 (C4D1), after more than five weeks of nivolumab. Autologous stem cell transplantation was followed by relapse in every patient, and brentuximab vedotin exposure varied. Complete response, partial response or progressive disease was recorded as best response. TCRdb keeps only in-frame clones here, not all; method: immunoSEQ multiplex PCR. The sample has 75,000 to 95,000 clones, 83% seen once. Regarding this clone: Antigen unknown.

This chain links TRBV15 with TRBJ1-2; D uncertain. This TCR was recovered from a human donor with classical Hodgkin lymphoma. The sample in question was peripheral blood mononuclear cells (PBMCs), obtained before the fourth cycle of nivolumab. Written as DNA, the CDR3 is TGTGCCACCAGCAGATTTAAGGGTGGGGATGGCTACACCTTC. Protein product: CATSRFKGGDGYTF.